This TCR beta chain was recorded in a study of T cells after yellow fever vaccination. About the research overall: Any fraction with a low cell number was prepared using SMART-Seq v4 Ultra Low Input. Findings and caveats of the study: The bulk population could contribute abundant contaminating clonotypes to FACS-sorted repertoires. Booster sampling recovered most clones from primary vaccination (under 97% CD4, roughly 88% CD8). Secondary responses were weaker yet peaked faster, day 5 versus 15.

Trimming removed 1 base at V and 3 bases at J, with 7 bases between. CDR1 is SGHTA, CDR2 FQGNSA, per germline. This CDR3 comprises 13 residues. TCRdb recomputed calls from the 5' RACE reads with MiXCR, one row per CDR3 protein. In the table there are 300,000 to 400,000 distinct CDR3 sequences, 9.5% to 15% of which are singletons. On this clonotype: Its antigen is still unknown.

The genes are TRBV7-2 and TRBJ2-7; TRBD2 might be the D (5 bases). The input for sequencing was CD4+ T cells sorted from PBMCs, taken 15 days after the yellow fever booster vaccination. The receptor was isolated from a man between 18 and 35 years old who received the YFV17D yellow fever vaccine. The CDR3 loop is CASSLVEGYEQYV. The CDR3 nucleotides read TGTGCCAGCAGCTTAGTAGAGGGCTACGAGCAGTACGTC.